What follows describes a single T cell receptor beta chain. This receptor's antigen is unknown. Base qualities are not at hand, and no much larger clone is one base apart. This sample stems from a study of Tregs in tolerant kidney transplant recipients (dated by TCRdb to the late 2010s). About the full investigation: Additional Treg samples were obtained from a roughly 3-day mixed lymphocyte reaction with belatacept, with some samples followed by a 5-day donor restimulation, before recipient CD4+CD25+CD127- cells were sorted. Antibodies distinguished recipient from donor cells when sorting primary belatacept mixed lymphocyte reaction cultures. Before combined kidney and bone marrow transplantation, this study identified donor-specific regulatory T cells using TCRbeta sequencing and then followed those same cells after transplant. TCRbeta repertoire sequencing was used in a few healthy controls to compare several ways of expanding Tregs specific for an allogeneic donor.

General study outcomes and caveats: Because only a small number of patients were included, the study had limitations, and the results will need to be validated in larger populations as well as under other immunosuppression protocols. Biological reproducibility was not directly addressed, though technical replication error appeared minimal. The most biologically relevant and donor-specific TCRbeta repertoire appeared to be identified by expanding Tregs with activated donor B cells.

Blood from healthy controls was obtained either as purchased buffy coats or from healthy volunteers. Healthy control blood was processed by Ficoll density gradient to PBMCs and cryopreserved; patient PBMCs were collected before and after transplant. Genomic DNA was extracted from sorted cells with the QIAGEN DNeasy Blood and Tissue Kit for TCRbeta CDR3 sequencing. High-throughput TCRbeta CDR3 sequencing was carried out commercially through immunoSEQ, with PCR amplification with bias correction and internal controls included. On the authors' methods: Unique productive TCRbeta sequences were defined by CDR3 nucleotide sequence when primers matched and otherwise by CDR3 amino acid sequence together with Vbeta and Jbeta genes. Sequences were defined as donor-reactive when expanded at least 5-fold in CFSE-low cells versus unstimulated cells and present at a frequency of at least 0.01% in CFSE-low cells. Repertoire divergence was quantified by Jensen-Shannon divergence using the top 100 TCRbeta sequences ranked by frequency. For any sample with multiple sequencing runs, sorting error was corrected in each run separately before the runs were pooled. The source is immuneACCESS, and TCRdb retained only in-frame sequences with V and J called. Part of the clones is not carried over; for the studies checked, unresolved V genes explain less than half of this, and the remainder is unexplained. V, J and clone size reflect that table, while D and trimming were determined from the DNA. This sample lists approximately 30,000 clones; 82% were detected once. Around 2% of the sample lies in the top ten.

The specimen sequenced was Tregs from blood cultured with allogeneic cells. This TCR was sampled from a human donor in good health.

The CDR3 protein: CASSLSGGSTGELFF. The bases read TGTGCCAGCAGCCTTAGCGGGGGCAGCACCGGGGAGCTGTTTTTT. This chain is built from TRBV7-2 and TRBJ2-2; 9 junctional bases match TRBD2. Trimming accounts for 5 bases at V and 4 bases at J, while the number of junction bases matched to no gene is 5. The germline V gene provides CDR1 SGHTA and CDR2 FQGNSA. The CDR3 holds 15 amino acids from the cysteine to the phenylalanine. The entry retains the CDR3 DNA only, 45 bases that are in frame from base 1.